This is a list of T cell receptor beta chains from one sample in a study of T cells in Graves' hyperthyroidism and ophthalmopathy. Using its own MiXCR run on the multiplex PCR reads, TCRdb lists one record per CDR3 protein. The sample includes about 610,000 distinct CDR3 sequences, approximately 16% seen only once; the top ten take 2.5% to 4%. The sequencing sample was made of blood. The receptors were sampled from a woman aged 40 to 50 with Graves' ophthalmopathy. Both conserved end residues are part of each CDR3. The D gene is left open where the match is weak. The listing skips clone size in some rows; elsewhere it reads once, few, many or a size class.

>TRBJ2-1|many|TRBV11-2|TRBD1
CASSGKDRGYEQFF
TGTGCCAGCAGCGGAAAGGACAGGGGCTATGAGCAGTTCTTC
>TRBJ2-3|.|TRBV7-9|.
CASSLGLTTDTQYF
TGTGCCAGCAGCTTAGGACTGACTACAGATACGCAGTATTTT
>TRBJ2-7|many|TRBV2|TRBD1
CASRPDRDRQYF
TGTGCCAGCAGGCCCGACAGGGACCGGCAGTACTTC
>TRBJ2-1|.|TRBV9|.
CASSKDGYNEQFF
TGTGCCAGCAGCAAGGACGGTTACAATGAGCAGTTCTTC
>TRBJ2-3|few|TRBV20-1|TRBD2
CSAEGLAGAPDTQYF
TGCAGTGCTGAGGGACTAGCGGGGGCACCAGATACGCAGTATTTT
>TRBJ2-5|.|TRBV18|TRBD2
CASSPLTSGGIETQYF
TGTGCCAGCTCACCATTAACTAGCGGGGGAATAGAGACCCAGTACTTC
>TRBJ2-1|few|TRBV19|.
CASSVRTDNEQFF
TGTGCCAGTAGTGTCCGGACAGACAATGAGCAGTTCTTC
>TRBJ1-6|.|TRBV20-1|TRBD1
CSAGQGGNSPLHF
TGCAGTGCCGGACAGGGGGGGAATTCACCCCTCCACTTT
>TRBJ2-1|many|TRBV6-1|TRBD2
CASRRAGGYNEQFF
TGTGCCAGCAGAAGAGCGGGGGGGTACAATGAGCAGTTCTTC
>TRBJ2-2|.|TRBV30|TRBD2
CAWSVLAGGKTNTGELFF
TGTGCCTGGAGTGTACTGGCGGGGGGAAAAACGAACACCGGGGAGCTGTTTTTT
>TRBJ1-1|many|TRBV30|.
CAWNQGYNTEAFF
TGTGCCTGGAACCAGGGATATAACACTGAAGCTTTCTTT
>TRBJ1-3|once|TRBV5-1|TRBD1
CASSQIGQGVGNTIYF
TGCGCCAGCAGCCAAATTGGACAGGGCGTTGGAAACACCATATATTTT
>TRBJ2-5|.|TRBV7-9|.
CASSPPLLGAQYF
TGTGCCAGCAGCCCACCCCTCCTCGGGGCCCAGTACTTC
>TRBJ2-1|many|TRBV5-1|.
CASSFNPAGAMSYNEQFF
TGCGCCAGCAGCTTCAACCCGGCGGGGGCGATGTCCTACAATGAGCAGTTCTTC
>TRBJ1-3|.|TRBV28|.
CASSLTGIGNTIYF
TGTGCCAGCAGTCTTACAGGGATCGGAAACACCATATATTTT
>TRBJ1-1|few|TRBV28|.
CASSLGGLKGNTEAFF
TGTGCCAGCAGTTTAGGGGGCCTGAAAGGGAACACTGAAGCTTTCTTT
>TRBJ1-1|.|TRBV10-3|.
CAISTVGLGGGPLNTEAFF
TGTGCCATCAGTACGGTTGGATTAGGGGGGGGGCCCTTGAACACTGAAGCTTTCTTT
>TRBJ2-2|.|TRBV2|.
CASSVYRATGELFF
TGTGCCAGCAGCGTCTACAGGGCCACCGGGGAGCTGTTTTTT